These 13 T cell receptor beta chains originate from one sample sequenced in a study of Tregs in tolerant kidney transplant recipients. Assay: immunoSEQ multiplex PCR; the TCRdb copy retains only in-frame clones and omits some. The sample holds some 88,000 clones, roughly nine tenths seen once. Sequenced sample: CD8+ T cells from blood. The receptors were sampled from a human donor in good health.

The sample holds a few counts of this clone. The chain links TRBV9 to TRBJ1-2; the D is unclear. The CDR3 is made up of 10 amino acids. Per germline, CDR1 SGDLS and CDR2 YYNGEE. V gave up 3 bases and J gave up 8 bases, with 5 bases separating them. The CDR3 region is CASSGRGYTF. CDR3 DNA sequence: TGTGCCAGCAGCGGAAGGGGCTACACCTTC.

The gene calls are TRBV19 and TRBJ2-7, with D possibly being TRBD1 or TRBD2 (5 bases each). From germline, CDR1 is LNHDA and CDR2 SQIVND (reference sequence). The length of the CDR3 is 14 residues. The V gene lost 6 bases and the J gene lost 2 bases, with 14 bases spanning the gap. CDR3 in amino acids: CASSLRDGAYEQYF. The CDR3 DNA is TGTGCCAGTAGCCTTAGGGACGGAGCCTACGAGCAGTACTTC.

The chain links TRBV5-4 to TRBJ2-1; 11 positions agree with TRBD1. The CDR3 is 16 amino acids. In germline, CDR1 is SGHNT, CDR2 YYREEE (reference sequence). V was clipped by 1 base and J by 12 bases; unmatched bases: 12. CDR3 coding DNA: TGTGCCAGCAGCTTGTATGGGACAGGGGGAACCCTAGGGCAGTTCTTC. Protein: CASSLYGTGGTLGQFF.

This chain links TRBV11-1 with TRBJ1-1, with a tentative D call TRBD1 (6 bases). The CDR3 is 12 amino acids. Germline CDR1 and CDR2: SGHAT and FQDESV (reference sequence). With 6 bases removed from V and 6 bases from J, the gap between germline ends came to 11 bases. DNA for the CDR3: TGTGCCAGCAGTTTCGAGGGGGCTGAAGCTTTCTTT. Its protein is CASSFEGAEAFF.

This clone was picked up one time. The chain joins TRBV5-1 to TRBJ2-1; unclear D gene. This CDR3 comprises 15 residues. Trimming took off 0 bases at V and 8 bases at J, with 15 bases between the two ends. Germline loops: CDR1 SGHRS, CDR2 YFSETQ. CDR3 amino acids: CASSLAGQSRDEQFF. In DNA, the CDR3 is TGCGCCAGCAGCTTGGCCGGGCAATCTAGGGATGAGCAGTTCTTC.

The chain has TRBV6-5 and TRBJ1-5; no clear D gene. V was cut by 6 bases and J by 9 bases, with 9 bases left in between. CDR1 and CDR2 from the germline V gene are MNHEY and SVGAGI. The CDR3 loop spans 11 amino acids. CDR3 region: CASRGTWPQHF. For the CDR3, the DNA is TGTGCCAGCAGGGGTACGTGGCCCCAGCATTTT.

The chain couples TRBV30 to TRBJ2-1; TRBD1 agrees at 9 bases. Germline assignment: CDR1 GTSNPN and CDR2 SVGIG (reference sequence). The CDR3 contains 14 residues. The V and J ends lost 2 bases and 8 bases, in that order; junction bases with no gene match: 7. The CDR3 loop is CAWSSGQGTDEQFF. In DNA form, the CDR3 reads TGTGCCTGGAGTTCTGGACAGGGGACCGATGAGCAGTTCTTC.

The rearrangement joins TRBV4-1 to TRBJ2-5; 9 bases align to TRBD2. V lost 1 base, J lost 3 bases, and 15 bases stayed unmatched. This CDR3 region has 19 residues. The germline V gene has CDR1 MGHRA and CDR2 YSYEKL. The CDR3 here is CASSQGPLNAGGPEETQYF. CDR3 sequence (DNA): TGCGCCAGCAGCCAAGGTCCCCTTAATGCGGGGGGGCCGGAAGAGACCCAGTACTTC.

This chain uses TRBV7-6 with TRBJ2-7; D gene uncertain. This CDR3 has 13 amino acids. Germline V gives CDR1 SGHVS, CDR2 FNYEAQ. V was shortened by 1 base and J by 3 bases, with 7 bases between the two germline ends. CDR3 nucleotides: TGTGCCAGCAGCTTAGGCGAGTTCTACGAGCAGTACTTC. It yields the protein CASSLGEFYEQYF.

The chain recombines TRBV29-1 with TRBJ2-1; 9 bases fit TRBD2. The CDR3 contains 15 residues. With V trimmed by 6 bases and J by 2 bases, 8 bases remained unmatched. Germline V gives CDR1 SQVTM, CDR2 ANQGSEA. The CDR3 DNA follows: TGCAGCGTCGGGGGCGCGGGAGGGGCCTACAATGAGCAGTTCTTC. Protein sequence: CSVGGAGGAYNEQFF.

There are a few counts of this clone. The V and J genes are TRBV19 and TRBJ2-2; the D gene is possibly TRBD1 (5 bases). The germline V gene has CDR1 LNHDA and CDR2 SQIVND (reference sequence). The CDR3 covers 15 residues. V gave up 5 bases and J gave up 0 bases, with 10 bases separating them. The CDR3 loop is CASSAWTSNTGELFF. For the CDR3, the DNA is TGTGCCAGTAGTGCCTGGACATCGAACACCGGGGAGCTGTTTTTT. Using reference TRBV19 and TRBJ2-2 for the parts outside the CDR3, the full variable domain is DGGITQSPKYLFRKEGQNVTLSCEQNLNHDAMYWYRQDPGQGLRLIYYSQIVNDFQKGDIAEGYSVSREKKESFPLTVTSAQKNPTAFYLCASSAWTSNTGELFFGEGSRLTVL.

In DNA, the CDR3 is TGCGCCAGCAGCCAAGGGGTAGGGCTGTACTCACCCCTCCACTTT. Translated, it gives CASSQGVGLYSPLHF. J is TRBJ1-6 and V is TRBV4-1, with D unresolved. The CDR3 extends over 15 amino acids. Deletions cut 1 base from V and 10 bases from J, with 14 bases between. Germline V gene data show CDR1 as MGHRA and CDR2 as YSYEKL.

The V and J genes are TRBV7-9 and TRBJ1-4; D remains ambiguous. The V end was cut by 4 bases, the J end by 8 bases, with 14 bases between. From germline, CDR1 is SEHNR and CDR2 FQNEAQ (reference sequence). This CDR3 has 14 residues. The CDR3 sequence is CASSSPRFIEKLFF. CDR3 DNA sequence: TGTGCCAGCAGCTCCCCCCGCTTTATAGAAAAACTGTTTTTT.